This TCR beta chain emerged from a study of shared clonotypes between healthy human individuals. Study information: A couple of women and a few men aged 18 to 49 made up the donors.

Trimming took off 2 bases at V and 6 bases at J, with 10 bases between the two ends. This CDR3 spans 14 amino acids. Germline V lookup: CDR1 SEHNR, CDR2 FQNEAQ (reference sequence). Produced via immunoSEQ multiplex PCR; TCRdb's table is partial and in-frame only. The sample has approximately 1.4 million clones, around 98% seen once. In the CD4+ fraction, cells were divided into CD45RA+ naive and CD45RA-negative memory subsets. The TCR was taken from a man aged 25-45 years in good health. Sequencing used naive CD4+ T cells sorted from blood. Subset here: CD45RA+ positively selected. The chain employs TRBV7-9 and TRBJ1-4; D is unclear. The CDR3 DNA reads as TGTGCCAGCAGCTTAAGACGGAACGATGAAAAACTGTTTTTT. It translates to CASSLRRNDEKLFF. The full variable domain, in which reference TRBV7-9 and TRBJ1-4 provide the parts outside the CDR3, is DTGVSQNPRHKITKRGQNVTFRCDPISEHNRLYWYRQTLGQGPEFLTYFQNEAQLEKSRLLSDRFSAERPKGSFSTLEIQRTEQGDSAMYLCASSLRRNDEKLFFGSGTQLSVL.